The rows below give T cell receptor beta chains drawn from one sample of a study of cytomegalovirus exposure and HLA in healthy donors. Generated by immunoSEQ multiplex PCR, the TCRdb table keeps only in-frame clones and is missing some. The sample shows approximately 150,000 clones, 81% of them seen only once. Sample: PBMCs. These receptors were obtained from a man in his fifties or sixties in good health and CMV-seropositive. Each CDR3 is given with its conserved first and last residue. Size is stated for part of the rows, as once, few or many counts, or as a class when the clone is expanded.

>.|TRBV5-1|TRBJ2-3
CASSPPWAGGPDTQYF
>.|TRBV28|TRBJ2-1
CASSLLYNEQFF
>.|TRBV30|TRBJ2-3
CAWSRRTGADTQYF
>.|TRBV15|TRBJ1-1
CATSREAGEAFF
>few|TRBV4-1|TRBJ2-7
CASSQDWTGRYEQYF
>.|TRBV5-1|TRBJ2-3
CASSLAPTSTDTQYF
>once|TRBV5-1|TRBJ2-7
CASSPQGYEQYF
>.|TRBV6-5|TRBJ1-4
CASSDRENEKLFF
>.|TRBV19|TRBJ2-7
CASAAGTSGYEQYF
>.|TRBV5-8|TRBJ2-2
CASSSGQGWTGELFF
>.|TRBV7-2|TRBJ1-6
CASSLGVRSGSPLHF
>.|TRBV5-8|TRBJ2-5
CASSSIRVSLGNKKETQYF
>.|TRBV7-2|TRBJ2-7
CASGLSGRFSYEQYF
>.|TRBV7-9|TRBJ2-1
CASSLASASGAYNEQFF
>.|TRBV6-5|TRBJ1-2
CASSYSGQGGGYTF
>.|TRBV7-8|TRBJ2-7
CASSLSGSSYEQYF
>.|TRBV28|TRBJ2-1
CASSNPSGAVF
>once|TRBV5-5|TRBJ1-2
CASESGGDYGYTF
>.|TRBV6-5|TRBJ2-7
CASSYGGKDEQYF
>.|TRBV5-4|TRBJ2-7
CASSLTSDSYEQYF
>.|TRBV28|TRBJ2-1
CASTQQGIRANEQFF
>.|TRBV29-1|TRBJ2-5
CSVDRGRQETQYF
>.|TRBV7-7|TRBJ1-1
CASSPMDIPLNTEAFF
>.|TRBV27|TRBJ2-7
CASSRGGSYEQYF
>.|TRBV14|TRBJ2-5
CASSQDLGGGETQYF
>.|TRBV7-2|TRBJ2-5
CASSFAGGGETQYF
>.|TRBV9|TRBJ2-3
CASSVRLADTQYF
>.|TRBV9|TRBJ2-3
CASSPRQRGLTDTQYF
>.|TRBV20-1|TRBJ1-1
CSVPLNTEAFF
>.|TRBV18|TRBJ2-3
CASSGGHTDTQYF
>.|TRBV7-9|TRBJ2-1
CASSQRSGRGIYNEQFF
>.|TRBV7-2|TRBJ2-2
CASRNRAGGELFF
>.|TRBV9|TRBJ1-3
CASRMGHHSGNTIYF
>once|TRBV10-3|TRBJ1-2
CAISESNRGNYGYTF
>once|TRBV27|TRBJ2-1
CASSLTLAGGLNEQFF
>.|TRBV5-1|TRBJ2-7
CASSLSPISYEQYF
>.|TRBV5-8|TRBJ1-5
CASSHRVGNQPQHF
>once|TRBV28|TRBJ1-2
CASNRVETNYGYTF
>once|TRBV7-2|TRBJ2-7
CASSLHRSYEQYF
>.|TRBV9|TRBJ2-2
CASSARPIQGTGELFF
>.|TRBV9|TRBJ1-1
CASSVTTGGLAFF
>.|TRBV6-5|TRBJ1-6
CASSYWPRGGNSPLHF
>.|TRBV28|TRBJ1-5
CASSFPGQDQPQHF
>.|TRBV27|TRBJ1-2
CASSPGLLYGYTF
>.|TRBV9|TRBJ2-7
CASSVTGTGEQYF